This paragraph reports one T cell receptor (beta chain). Its antigen is currently not known. No much larger clone is present one base from it, and per-base qualities are unavailable. Measured from the cysteine to the phenylalanine, the CDR3 is 15 residues long. Only the CDR3 portion is preserved as DNA: 45 bases, with reading frame beginning at the first base. Deletion took 5 bases off V and 2 bases off J, with a span of 13 bases between the germline ends. The germline V gene (reference sequence) yields MNHNY for CDR1 and SVGAGI for CDR2. This sample was included in a study of vaccination effects on CD4 cells after COVID-19 (dated by TCRdb to about 2022). For context, the study as a whole: Two doses of either the BNT162b2 or the mRNA-1273 mRNA SARS-CoV-2 vaccine were administered to participants. SARS-CoV-2 spike-specific CD4+ TCR repertoires from before and after mRNA vaccination were compared in COVID-19 convalescent patients and in infection-naive vaccine recipients. A total of 10 COVID-19 convalescent patients and a handful of SARS-CoV-2-naive healthy vaccine recipients were included in the full study. Cultures from other donors in the study were sequenced with the Oncomine TCR Beta short-read assay on an Illumina iSeq 100. General study outcomes and caveats: In healthy vaccine recipients, vaccine-induced clones were almost all SARS-CoV-2 mono-reactive, with only 1 of 255 cross-reactive with common cold coronaviruses. Only a small number of convalescent patients were included, and no early post-infection timepoints were available, which limited the study. Clones induced by infection and clones induced by vaccination both contracted markedly at late timepoints after vaccination, which fits with T cell responses waning over time.

Libraries were constructed by the immunoSEQ multiplex PCR assay. DNA from the CD4+ T cells that had been cultured and isolated underwent TCR beta CDR3 sequencing. In the source study's methods: Non-productive TCR sequences were removed and reads were trimmed to the CDR3 region, keeping CDR3s of at least 7 amino acids. The MANAFEST web app was used to pick out antigen-specific clonotypes by comparing their expansion in peptide wells with that in reference cultures. Positive clones required FDR<0.05 expansion versus reference and all other wells, odds ratio above 5, and frequency above 0.1% in two replicate wells. A clonotype was defined as cross-reactive if the clonotype was significantly expanded both in SARS-CoV-2 spike wells and in at least one common cold coronavirus spike condition. CDR3 similarity was assessed by Levenshtein distance with the stringdist R package, and unrooted trees were built with ape in R 3.6.1. TCRdb carries this immuneACCESS record with in-frame sequences only. Its versions omit some clonotypes, under half of them owing to an unresolved V gene in the studies checked, with the rest unexplained. V and J calls and clone size are as listed in that table; D and trimming were resolved from the DNA. This sample holds tens of thousands of clones; about 76% were observed only once. Jointly, the top ten make up 2.5% to 4% of the sample.

In the ViraFEST assay, PBMC were stimulated with viral peptide pools, and antigen-specific CD4+ T cell clonotypes were then identified by expansion using TCR sequencing. After roughly 11 days of culture, CD4+ T cells were isolated with the EasySep CD4+ T cell isolation kit. Healthy vaccine recipients had no prior SARS-CoV-2 infection, confirmed by negative nucleocapsid antibodies before and after vaccination. Some 2.2 million PBMC per well were cultured in IMDM with roughly 5% human AB serum, 8.5 to 10 IU/ml IL-2 and gentamicin, plus 10 ug/ml peptides. Half of the culture medium was replaced with fresh IL-2-containing medium on days 3 and 7. Unless noted otherwise, every peptide stimulation condition was cultured in triplicate wells. PBMC were separated from whole blood using Ficoll-Paque Plus gradient centrifugation and were then either cryopreserved at -140C or used fresh. The spike proteins of SARS-CoV-2 and of the common cold coronaviruses HCoV-NL63, HCoV-OC43 and HCoV-229E were spanned by overlapping peptide pools. Genomic DNA was extracted from cultured CD4+ T cells with the QIAamp micro DNA kit.

This chain joins TRBV6-6 to TRBJ1-5; TRBD1 is possibly the D segment (5 matching bases). Here the sequenced sample was CD4+ T cells from PBMCs cultured with SARS-CoV-2 spike peptides, taken before COVID-19 vaccination. The cell subset or site label corresponds to: SARS-CoV-2 spike overlapping peptide pool stimulation. The TCR was taken from a human donor who received a COVID-19 vaccine. In nucleotides, the sequence is TGTGCCAGCAGTGGGGGAAGGGATGGCAATCAGCCCCAGCATTTT. It is translated as CASSGGRDGNQPQHF.